The 29 T cell receptor beta chains in this list originate from one sample, sequenced in a study of Ad26.COV2.S vaccination and SARS-CoV-2 variants. Treatment indicated: about 20 received Ad26.COV2.S at low or high dose, single or two shots; 5 received placebo; per-sample allocation not given. Each sample was drawn 63 days after the first injection (of vaccine or placebo). Some clones are missing from TCRdb's copy, which holds only in-frame ones; the method was immunoSEQ multiplex PCR. The sample has 510,000 or so clones, around 88% seen once. Sequenced material: peripheral blood, taken in a trial of Ad26.COV2.S vaccine versus placebo. These receptors all come from a person aged 18-60 years who received the Ad26.COV2.S COVID-19 vaccine or a placebo.

The chain has TRBV7-3 and TRBJ2-1; 8 positions agree with TRBD2. With 2 bases clipped from V and 5 bases from J, the junction kept 5 bases outside the gene matches. The CDR3 has 15 amino acids. Germline V gene sequence: CDR1 SGHTA, CDR2 FQGTGA. The CDR3 loop is CASSLGVAGHNEQFF. CDR3 coding DNA: TGTGCCAGCAGCTTAGGAGTAGCGGGACACAATGAGCAGTTCTTC.

This clone has only one observation. V and J are TRBV5-4 and TRBJ2-4; 16 bases are a match to TRBD2. The CDR3 consists of 18 residues. With V trimmed by 4 bases and J by 7 bases, 11 bases remained unmatched. Per the germline V gene, CDR1 is SGHNT and CDR2 is YYREEE (reference sequence). This CDR3 is CASSRGLAGGPILNIQYF. The CDR3, as DNA: TGTGCCAGCAGCCGGGGACTAGCGGGAGGGCCGATTTTGAACATTCAGTACTTC.

The rearrangement links TRBV14 to TRBJ1-1; D is unclear. Trimming pared 4 bases from V and 4 bases from J, leaving 10 bases between. This CDR3 is built from 13 residues. Germline CDR1 is SGHDN and CDR2 is FVKESK. The CDR3 DNA sequence: TGTGCCAGCAGCCTCGGAGGCAGCACTGAAGCTTTCTTT. As protein: CASSLGGSTEAFF. The full variable domain, its missing parts supplied by reference TRBV14 and TRBJ1-1, is EAGVTQFPSHSVIEKGQTVTLRCDPISGHDNLYWYRRVMGKEIKFLLHFVKESKQDESGMPNNRFLAERTGGTYSTLKVQPAELEDSGVYFCASSLGGSTEAFFGQGTRLTVV.

The chain joins TRBV7-9 to TRBJ1-1, with D possibly matching TRBD1 (6 bases). The germline CDR1 and CDR2 sequences are SEHNR and FQNEAQ (reference sequence). Between the trimmed V and J ends, which lost 5 bases and 4 bases, there was a span of 14 bases. The length of the CDR3 is 14 residues. Here the CDR3 DNA reads TGTGCCAGCAGCCGTGGGTTGGGGGCCACTGAAGCTTTCTTT. It encodes CASSRGLGATEAFF.

Only one count was recorded for this clone. This chain connects TRBV10-3 to TRBJ2-7; 11 nucleotides match TRBD2. J lost 1 base, V lost 3 bases, and 5 bases had no gene match. Germline V gene sequence: CDR1 ENHRY, CDR2 SYGVKD. The CDR3 spans 16 residues. The CDR3 sequence: CAISDLLAGVSYEQYF. CDR3 bases: TGTGCCATCAGTGACCTACTAGCGGGAGTGTCCTACGAGCAGTACTTC.

This clone was seen only once. V and J are TRBV7-4 and TRBJ2-4; D unclear. From germline, CDR1 is SGHVT and CDR2 SQSDAQ. The CDR3 covers 18 residues. Trimming took 2 bases from V and 7 from J, leaving 24 bases between them. The CDR3 spells CASSLPKIHPLAGNIQYF. CDR3 sequence (DNA): TGTGCCAGCAGCTTACCCAAGATTCACCCCTTAGCTGGTAACATTCAGTACTTC.

This chain joins TRBV10-1 and TRBJ2-1; 8 nucleotides match TRBD2. Germline V CDR1 and CDR2: WNHNN, SYGVQD (reference sequence). CDR3 length: 22 residues. CDR3 loop: CAPTNPPLQAGGHSSSYNEQFF. The CDR3 region has the DNA TGCGCACCTACCAACCCCCCTCTTCAGGCGGGAGGACACTCGAGCTCCTACAATGAGCAGTTCTTC.

The genes are TRBV18 and TRBJ2-7; TRBD1 aligns across 8 bases. This CDR3 has 15 amino acids. The junction had 8 bases not matched to a gene; V was cut back by 7 bases and J by 0 bases. Germline CDR1 is KGHSH and CDR2 is LQKENI. The CDR3 DNA is TGTGCCAGCTTCTCGACAGGGGCCAACTCCTACGAGCAGTACTTC. Translated: CASFSTGANSYEQYF.

This clone was found a few times. This sequence joins TRBV7-2 and TRBJ2-5; TRBD1 matches at 10 bases. Germline trimming cut 5 bases from V and 4 bases from J; bases unmatched to any gene: 7. The CDR3 extends over 15 amino acids. Germline V lookup: CDR1 SGHTA, CDR2 FQGNSA. The CDR3 spells CASSLTGGKGETQYF. The CDR3, as DNA: TGTGCCAGCAGCCTGACAGGGGGCAAAGGAGAGACCCAGTACTTC.

A note on this clone: Other DNA sequences in the same sample also yield this CDR3. V and J are TRBV15 and TRBJ1-2; D is undetermined. The CDR3 consists of 13 residues. Trimming took off 1 base at V and 2 bases at J, with 5 bases between the two ends. The germline V gene has CDR1 LNHNV and CDR2 YYDKDF (reference sequence). CDR3 protein: CATSRAPNYGYTF. CDR3 coding DNA: TGTGCCACCAGCAGAGCCCCGAACTATGGCTACACCTTC.

This chain joins TRBV24-1 and TRBJ1-2; maybe TRBD1 (5 bases). Germline-derived CDR1 and CDR2 are KGHDR and SFDVKD. V lost 3 bases and J lost 2, with 6 bases in between. This CDR3 is built from 13 residues. The CDR3 region is CATSDDRNYGYTF. Here the CDR3 DNA reads TGTGCCACCAGTGATGACAGAAACTATGGCTACACCTTC.

J is TRBJ1-1 and V is TRBV18; no clear D gene. The CDR3 totals 12 residues. Germline CDR1 is KGHSH and CDR2 is LQKENI. The V end was cut by 8 bases, the J end by 6 bases, with 13 bases between. CDR3 sequence reads: CASQLSHPEAFF. The CDR3 nucleotides read TGTGCCAGCCAACTAAGCCACCCTGAAGCTTTCTTT. The full variable domain, in which reference TRBV18 and TRBJ1-1 provide the parts outside the CDR3, is NAGVMQNPRHLVRRRGQEARLRCSPMKGHSHVYWYRQLPEEGLKFMVYLQKENIIDESGMPKERFSAEFPKEGPSILRIQQVVRGDSAAYFCASQLSHPEAFFGQGTRLTVV.

This rearrangement joins TRBV28 to TRBJ2-7; D is ambiguous. This CDR3 comprises 12 residues. Germline V CDR1 and CDR2: MDHEN, SYDVKM. The V and J ends lost 6 bases and 0 bases respectively, with 6 bases between them. CDR3 sequence: CASRTVSYEQYF. CDR3 sequence (DNA): TGTGCCAGCAGGACGGTCTCCTACGAGCAGTACTTC.

The chain is built from TRBV28 and TRBJ1-5; D remains ambiguous. This CDR3 has 12 amino acids. V gave up 4 bases and J gave up 6 bases, with 7 bases separating them. Germline CDR1 is MDHEN and CDR2 is SYDVKM. CDR3 bases: TGTGCCAGCAGTTGGGGAGGTCAGCCCCAGCATTTT. This translates into CASSWGGQPQHF.

This chain connects TRBV24-1 to TRBJ2-1, with a tentative D call TRBD2 (5 bases). V lost 3 bases and J 2 bases, leaving 10 bases between the germline ends. The CDR3 is made up of 15 amino acids. CDR1 and CDR2 (germline): KGHDR, SFDVKD. For the CDR3, the DNA is TGTGCCACCAGTGATCCGGGAACCACCTACAATGAGCAGTTCTTC. Translated, it gives CATSDPGTTYNEQFF.

V gene TRBV27 combines with J gene TRBJ1-6, with D possibly matching TRBD1 (6 bases). Trimming removed 5 bases from V and 7 bases from J, with 15 bases in between. The CDR3 has 15 residues. CDR1 is MNHEY, CDR2 SMNVEV, per germline (reference sequence). The CDR3 nucleotides are TGTGCCAGCAGTGTCGGGACACTTATCAATTCACCCCTCCACTTT. This encodes CASSVGTLINSPLHF.

Of note for this clone: A junction boundary mismatches the germline segment, possibly from a read error. The rearrangement links TRBV15 to TRBJ1-1; 8 positions match TRBD1. The CDR3 sequence is 15 residues long. CDR1 is LNHNV and CDR2 is YYDKDF in the germline V gene (reference sequence). DNA for the CDR3: TGTGCCACCAGAAGAGATCCCCTGGCAGGGGGCGAGGCTTTCTTT. It translates to CATRRDPLAGGEAFF.

Only a few counts were recorded for this clone. The CDR3 loop is CASSDRAQGGGGNTIYF. The DNA of the CDR3 is TGTGCCAGCAGTGACCGGGCACAGGGTGGAGGTGGAAACACCATATATTTT. The chain uses TRBV6-1 and TRBJ1-3; TRBD1 might be the D (6 bases). The CDR3 loop spans 17 amino acids. V lost 3 bases and J lost 3, with 18 bases in between. Germline V lookup: CDR1 MNHNS, CDR2 SASEGT.

The genes are TRBV30 and TRBJ2-3, with 7 bases lining up with TRBD2. J gave up 2 bases and V 0 bases, and 11 bases lay outside the gene matches. The CDR3 is made up of 17 amino acids. Per germline, CDR1 GTSNPN and CDR2 SVGIG (reference sequence). The CDR3 region has the DNA TGTGCCTGGAGTGTTGGCGGGAGTCGCGGTATCACAGATACGCAGTATTTT. As protein: CAWSVGGSRGITDTQYF.

The rearrangement joins TRBV29-1 to TRBJ2-7, with D perhaps given as TRBD1 or TRBD2 (6 bases each). The CDR3 has 16 amino acids. V dropped 1 base and J dropped 0 bases, with 16 bases sitting between them. The germline V gene has CDR1 SQVTM and CDR2 ANQGSEA. The CDR3 coding sequence is TGCAGCGTTGAAGCCGATGGGGGGCCTCTCTCCTACGAGCAGTACTTC. As protein: CSVEADGGPLSYEQYF.

The V and J genes are TRBV7-2 and TRBJ2-1; D gene ambiguous. Trimming cost V 4 bases and J 8 bases, with 15 bases left between them. Germline CDR1 and CDR2: SGHTA and FQGNSA. The CDR3 loop spans 14 amino acids. For the CDR3, the DNA is TGTGCCAGCAGCTCCAGCGATCCCTTGGATGAGCAGTTCTTC. It is translated as CASSSSDPLDEQFF.

The chain combines TRBV29-1 with TRBJ2-4, with unresolved D. Between the trimmed V and J ends, which lost 4 bases and 2 bases, there was a span of 12 bases. CDR1 SQVTM and CDR2 ANQGSEA come from the germline V gene. This CDR3 comprises 14 residues. This chain's CDR3 is CSVGNLETKNIQYF. The CDR3 DNA reads TGCAGCGTTGGTAACCTCGAGACCAAAAACATTCAGTACTTC.

The V and J genes are TRBV11-2 and TRBJ2-2, with 12 bases that match TRBD2. V trimming: 4 bases; J trimming: 5 bases; junction bases outside the gene matches: 2. CDR1 SGHAT and CDR2 FQNNGV come from the germline V gene. The CDR3 runs 15 residues. The CDR3 reads CASSSGLAGTGELFF. Here the CDR3 DNA reads TGTGCCAGCAGCTCCGGACTAGCGGGAACCGGGGAGCTGTTTTTT.

The chain couples TRBV7-9 to TRBJ1-6; D is ambiguous. Germline CDR1 reads SEHNR; CDR2 reads FQNEAQ (reference sequence). The V and J ends lost 1 base and 10 bases respectively, with 8 bases between them. The CDR3 has 13 amino acids. CDR3 loop: CASSLERASPLHF. Written as DNA, the CDR3 is TGTGCCAGCAGCTTAGAGAGAGCATCACCCCTCCACTTT.

The chain joins TRBV29-1 to TRBJ2-7, with D perhaps TRBD1 (6 bases). Germline CDR1 reads SQVTM; CDR2 reads ANQGSEA. Trimming removed 3 bases from V and 6 bases from J, with 9 bases in between. The CDR3 runs 11 residues. This chain's CDR3 is CSVDLGAEQYF. The CDR3, as DNA: TGCAGCGTTGATCTGGGGGCCGAGCAGTACTTC.

The chain combines TRBV5-1 with TRBJ1-1; no clear D. Germline CDR1 reads SGHRS; CDR2 reads YFSETQ. The CDR3 has 13 residues. V lost 4 bases and J 4 bases, leaving 11 bases between the germline ends. The CDR3 loop is CASSRIGSTEAFF. The CDR3 DNA follows: TGCGCCAGCAGCCGCATCGGGTCCACTGAAGCTTTCTTT.

The J gene is TRBJ2-1, the V gene TRBV6-5; TRBD2 matches at 13 bases. There are 13 residues in the CDR3. V was clipped by 6 bases and J by 7 bases; unmatched bases: 0. Per the germline V gene, CDR1 is MNHEY and CDR2 is SVGAGI. The CDR3 DNA reads as TGTGCCAGCAGGACTAGCGGGAGGAATGAGCAGTTCTTC. This sequence encodes CASRTSGRNEQFF.

This clone came up once. The chain joins TRBV14 to TRBJ2-1; 13 bases fit TRBD2. This CDR3 region has 15 residues. CDR1 SGHDN and CDR2 FVKESK come from the germline V gene. The V and J ends lost 4 bases and 9 bases, in that order; junction bases with no gene match: 6. The CDR3 spells CASSPHRLAGGEQFF. In nucleotides, the CDR3 is TGTGCCAGCAGCCCTCACCGACTAGCGGGAGGTGAGCAGTTCTTC.

The chain joins TRBV11-3 to TRBJ2-1, with TRBD2 matching 11 bases. The CDR3 is 13 residues long. V dropped 4 bases and J dropped 9; count of bases not matched to a gene: 2. CDR1 and CDR2 (germline): SGHNT, YENEEA. The CDR3 DNA reads TGTGCCAGCAGCTCTAGCGGGGGGATTGAGCAGTTCTTC. It encodes CASSSSGGIEQFF.